One and the same sample provided the 20 T cell receptor beta chains below, sequenced in a study of blood T cell repertoires in COVID-19. Clones were sequenced by immunoSEQ multiplex PCR, and TCRdb holds only the in-frame ones, with some missing. The sample includes a few hundred thousand clones, roughly 85% of them seen just once. Sequencing was done on a sample of PBMCs or T cells enriched from blood (not recorded which). Receptor source: a man aged 25 to 40 who had recovered from COVID-19.

The chain carries TRBV27 and TRBJ2-7; D is perhaps TRBD1 (6 bases). Germline V gene lookup returns CDR1 MNHEY and CDR2 SMNVEV (reference sequence). This CDR3 spans 15 amino acids. Trimming shortened V by 4 bases and J by 3 bases, and 16 bases separated the two germline ends. The CDR3 region is CASSSDQWTVYEQYF. CDR3 in DNA: TGTGCCAGCAGTTCGGACCAGTGGACAGTCTACGAGCAGTACTTC.

The rearrangement uses TRBV3-1 (or the pseudogene TRBV3-2) and TRBJ2-7, with no clear D. Trimming removed 2 bases at V and 6 bases at J, with 11 bases between. Germline loops: CDR1 LGHDT, CDR2 YNNKEL (reference sequence). This CDR3 is built from 13 residues. This CDR3 is CASSQFRGSEQYF. The DNA for the CDR3 is TGTGCCAGCAGCCAATTCAGAGGATCCGAGCAGTACTTC.

The rearrangement uses TRBV27 and TRBJ1-1; 7 bases align to TRBD1. Trimming cost V 4 bases and J 7 bases; bases outside gene matches: 9. Germline CDR1 reads MNHEY; CDR2 reads SMNVEV (reference sequence). The CDR3 spans 14 residues. CDR3 amino acids: CASSSGTVSGEAFF. The CDR3 nucleotides read TGTGCCAGCAGTTCCGGGACAGTGAGTGGTGAAGCTTTCTTT.

This clone was detected only once. The chain links TRBV2 to TRBJ2-1; 7 nucleotides agree with TRBD2. The CDR3 runs 14 residues. CDR1 and CDR2 from the germline V gene are SNHLY and FYNNEI. V shed 8 bases, J shed 1 base, and the junction held 5 bases outside the gene matches. CDR3 residues: CASRGGSSYNEQFF. CDR3 coding DNA: TGTGCCAGCCGGGGAGGGTCGTCCTACAATGAGCAGTTCTTC.

This chain joins TRBV6-5 and TRBJ2-4; 10 bases are a match to TRBD1. Germline loops: CDR1 MNHEY, CDR2 SVGAGI. The J segment lost 6 bases and the V segment lost 6 bases, leaving 8 bases of the junction unmatched. The CDR3 spans 15 residues. CDR3 residues: CASRPTGGQGNIQYF. The CDR3 DNA follows: TGTGCCAGCAGACCGACAGGGGGCCAGGGAAACATTCAGTACTTC.

The genes are TRBV4-1 and TRBJ1-2; possibly TRBD1 for D (6 bases). The CDR3 is made up of 17 amino acids. Trimming removed 4 bases from V and 0 bases from J, with 18 bases in between. CDR1 is MGHRA and CDR2 is YSYEKL in the germline V gene. The CDR3 nucleotides are TGCGCCAGCAGCCCCGCTTTGGACAGTGAGGCTAACTATGGCTACACCTTC. Amino acid sequence: CASSPALDSEANYGYTF.

The CDR3 region has the DNA TGTGCCTGGAGGGGGGGACTAAGAACCGGGGAGCTGTTTTTT. This encodes CAWRGGLRTGELFF. The chain links TRBV30 to TRBJ2-2, with 7 bases lining up with TRBD2. Germline CDR1 is GTSNPN and CDR2 is SVGIG (reference sequence). The CDR3 extends over 14 amino acids. V lost 3 bases, J lost 5 bases, and 6 bases stayed unmatched.

This rearrangement joins TRBV18 to TRBJ2-7; D may be TRBD2 (6 bases). The V end lost 5 bases, the J end lost 0 bases, and 17 bases lay between the germline ends. Germline V gives CDR1 KGHSH, CDR2 LQKENI. The CDR3 spans 16 residues. Here the CDR3 reads CASSAMLGGGSYEQYF. In DNA form, the CDR3 reads TGTGCCAGCTCAGCAATGCTCGGGGGAGGCTCCTACGAGCAGTACTTC.

In this sample, this clone turned up a few times. The rearrangement joins TRBV5-1 to TRBJ1-6; possibly TRBD1 for D (6 bases). V was clipped by 4 bases and J by 1 base, with 18 bases between them. The CDR3 consists of 18 residues. Germline values: CDR1 SGHRS, CDR2 YFSETQ. The CDR3 DNA follows: TGCGCCAGCAGCCCCCGACAGGTTCAAGGTTCCTATAATTCACCCCTCCACTTT. Translation gives CASSPRQVQGSYNSPLHF.

The chain carries TRBV18 and TRBJ1-2; D uncertain. Trimming pared 5 bases from V and 4 bases from J, leaving 8 bases between. The CDR3 extends over 12 amino acids. The V gene's germline CDR1 is KGHSH and CDR2 LQKENI. DNA for the CDR3: TGTGCCAGCTCAGACATATCCTATGGCTACACCTTC. Translation gives CASSDISYGYTF.

The V gene is TRBV9, the J gene TRBJ2-1; the match to TRBD1 covers 7 bases. The CDR3 has 16 residues. From germline, CDR1 is SGDLS and CDR2 YYNGEE. Germline trimming cut 4 bases from V and 0 bases from J; bases unmatched to any gene: 7. CDR3 nucleotide sequence: TGTGCCAGCAGCCGAGAGGGGGCAAGCTCCTACAATGAGCAGTTCTTC. Amino acid sequence: CASSREGASSYNEQFF.

The J gene is TRBJ2-1, the V gene TRBV5-1; 10 bases fit TRBD1. Trimming took 0 bases from V and 3 from J; bases not matched to a gene: 3. The germline CDR1 and CDR2 sequences are SGHRS and YFSETQ. This CDR3 comprises 16 residues. The CDR3 loop reads CASSLEGTGVYNEQFF. The DNA of the CDR3 is TGCGCCAGCAGCTTGGAAGGGACAGGGGTCTACAATGAGCAGTTCTTC.

The genes are TRBV30 and TRBJ1-3, with D unresolved. V dropped 3 bases and J dropped 11 bases, with 14 bases sitting between them. The germline CDR1 and CDR2 sequences are GTSNPN and SVGIG (reference sequence). The CDR3 has 12 amino acids. CDR3 nucleotide sequence: TGTGCCTGGAGAGGCAGGTTGTTTCCCATATATTTT. Encoded protein: CAWRGRLFPIYF.

This chain uses TRBV27 with TRBJ2-6; maybe TRBD2 (5 bases). Looked up from germline, CDR1 is MNHEY and CDR2 is SMNVEV (reference sequence). This CDR3 is 17 amino acids long. Trimming left V 6 bases short and J 2 bases short, with 17 bases between. CDR3 region: CASSRFPGGAGANVLTF. CDR3 nucleotides: TGTGCCAGCAGCAGGTTCCCTGGAGGTGCTGGGGCCAACGTCCTGACTTTC.

This CDR3 is CAWSRGRGLAEAFF. The CDR3 DNA sequence: TGTGCCTGGAGTAGGGGCAGGGGGCTGGCTGAAGCTTTCTTT. This chain connects TRBV30 to TRBJ1-1, with 8 nucleotides matching TRBD1. Germline V gives CDR1 GTSNPN, CDR2 SVGIG (reference sequence). This CDR3 comprises 14 residues. V lost 2 bases, J lost 6 bases, and 8 bases stayed unmatched.

The chain has TRBV2 and TRBJ1-2; TRBD1 is a possible D gene (6 bases). The CDR3 length is 15 residues. Germline V lookup: CDR1 SNHLY, CDR2 FYNNEI. V lost 3 bases and J lost 4, with 15 bases in between. CDR3: CASSDLGGVGYGYTF. CDR3 sequence (DNA): TGTGCCAGCAGTGATCTAGGGGGTGTGGGCTATGGCTACACCTTC.

This rearrangement joins TRBV25-1 to TRBJ2-7; 10 positions match TRBD2. The CDR3 is 13 amino acids. V trimming: 5 bases; J trimming: 6 bases; junction bases outside the gene matches: 4. The germline V gene has CDR1 MGHDK and CDR2 SYGVNS. CDR3 in amino acids: CASSPRTSGEQYF. As DNA, the CDR3 is TGTGCCAGCAGTCCGCGGACTAGCGGCGAGCAGTACTTC.

The chain uses TRBV9 and TRBJ2-3; no clear D. Germline CDR1 is SGDLS and CDR2 is YYNGEE. The CDR3 extends over 15 amino acids. Trimming left V 0 bases short and J 6 bases short, with 14 bases between. This CDR3 reads CASSVGMTPGDTQYF. For the CDR3, the DNA is TGTGCCAGCAGCGTAGGTATGACTCCTGGGGATACGCAGTATTTT.

The chain recombines TRBV12-3 or TRBV12-4 with TRBJ1-1, with a weak D call TRBD1 (5 bases). The CDR3 extends over 13 amino acids. With 5 bases removed from V and 3 bases from J, the gap between germline ends came to 10 bases. The CDR3: CASSQSRDTEAFF. In DNA, the CDR3 is TGTGCCAGCAGTCAATCCAGGGACACTGAAGCTTTCTTT.

This chain's CDR3 is CASSLALGNDDLAFF. Written as DNA, the CDR3 is TGTGCCAGCAGCTTAGCGCTAGGCAATGATGACTTGGCTTTCTTT. The chain has TRBV7-6 and TRBJ1-1; D not certain. Germline CDR1 reads SGHVS; CDR2 reads FNYEAQ. The V gene lost 0 bases and the J gene lost 11 bases, with 19 bases spanning the gap. The CDR3 is 15 residues long.